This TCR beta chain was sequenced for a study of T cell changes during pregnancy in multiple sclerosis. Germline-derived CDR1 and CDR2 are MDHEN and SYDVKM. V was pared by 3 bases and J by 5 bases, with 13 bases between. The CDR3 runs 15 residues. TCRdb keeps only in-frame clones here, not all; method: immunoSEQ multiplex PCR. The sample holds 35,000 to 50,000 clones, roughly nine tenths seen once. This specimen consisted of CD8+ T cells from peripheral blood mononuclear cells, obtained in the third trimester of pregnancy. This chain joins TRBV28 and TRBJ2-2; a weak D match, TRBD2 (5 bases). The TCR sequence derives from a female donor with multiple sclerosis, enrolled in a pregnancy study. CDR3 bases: TGTGCCAGCAGTTTGAGCGGCAGAAGAACCGGGGAGCTGTTTTTT. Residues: CASSLSGRRTGELFF.